Each of the 21 T cell receptor beta chains below was sequenced from the same sample in a study of blood T cell repertoires in COVID-19. Sequencing used immunoSEQ multiplex PCR; TCRdb keeps in-frame clones, though not all of them. The sample holds fewer than 300,000 clones, less than 85% seen once. The sample consisted of peripheral blood. The source of these receptors is a woman younger than 30 with acute or convalescent COVID-19.

This chain links TRBV18 with TRBJ2-7; no clear D. Trimming removed 2 bases at V and 3 bases at J, with 8 bases between. Germline V gene sequence: CDR1 KGHSH, CDR2 LQKENI. CDR3 length: 13 amino acids. CDR3 nucleotide sequence: TGTGCCAGCTCACCAAGCGCGAACTACGAGCAGTACTTC. It yields the protein CASSPSANYEQYF.

This chain connects TRBV6-6 to TRBJ2-1; TRBD2 aligns across 9 bases. V gave up 2 bases and J gave up 8 bases; unmatched junction bases: 10. CDR1 and CDR2 from the germline V gene are MNHNY and SVGAGI (reference sequence). This CDR3 spans 16 amino acids. The CDR3 here is CASSYLPSGISHEQFF. The CDR3 region has the DNA TGTGCCAGCAGTTACCTACCTAGCGGGATTTCCCATGAGCAGTTCTTC.

This chain joins TRBV6-6 and TRBJ2-6; no firm D call. CDR1 is MNHNY, CDR2 SVGAGI, per germline (reference sequence). This CDR3 has 11 amino acids. Trimming shortened V by 7 bases and J by 5 bases, and 3 bases separated the two germline ends. CDR3 amino acids: CASTWANVLTF. The CDR3 coding sequence is TGTGCCAGCACCTGGGCCAACGTCCTGACTTTC.

The genes are TRBV6-5 and TRBJ2-1, with no clear D. The CDR3 length is 14 residues. Germline values: CDR1 MNHEY, CDR2 SVGAGI. V gave up 2 bases and J gave up 0 bases, with 5 bases separating them. The CDR3 loop reads CASSYRSSYNEQFF. For the CDR3, the DNA is TGTGCCAGCAGTTACCGCAGCTCCTACAATGAGCAGTTCTTC.

This chain uses TRBV27 with TRBJ2-1; 9 bases line up with TRBD2. This CDR3 spans 16 amino acids. V was clipped by 5 bases and J by 1 base; unmatched bases: 6. The germline V gene has CDR1 MNHEY and CDR2 SMNVEV (reference sequence). CDR3 coding DNA: TGTGCCAGCAGTAGGACTAGCGTATCATCCTACAATGAGCAGTTCTTC. Residues: CASSRTSVSSYNEQFF.

The chain links TRBV10-2 to TRBJ2-5; TRBD1 aligns across 9 bases. This CDR3 is 13 amino acids long. V gave up 8 bases and J gave up 7 bases; unmatched junction bases: 8. Germline loops: CDR1 WSHSY, CDR2 SAAADI. CDR3 DNA sequence: TGCGCCAGCGAGGGACAGGGACTGACGACCCAGTACTTC. Its protein is CASEGQGLTTQYF.

This clone has a single count. This chain uses TRBV11-2 with TRBJ2-1; 10 bases match TRBD2. This CDR3 spans 16 amino acids. The J segment lost 9 bases and the V segment lost 1 base, leaving 9 bases of the junction unmatched. Germline V CDR1 and CDR2: SGHAT, FQNNGV. CDR3 coding DNA: TGTGCCAGCAGCTTAGGGGGACTAGCGAACGACCTTGAGCAGTTCTTC. Translating it yields CASSLGGLANDLEQFF.

V and J are TRBV3-1 (or the pseudogene TRBV3-2) and TRBJ2-7; 7 nucleotides agree with TRBD2. Germline V gene sequence: CDR1 LGHDT, CDR2 YNNKEL (reference sequence). Trimming took 4 bases from V and 2 from J; bases not matched to a gene: 5. CDR3 length equals 14 residues. CDR3 coding DNA: TGTGCCAGCAGCCGAGCGGGGACTCCCTACGAGCAGTACTTC. It yields the protein CASSRAGTPYEQYF.

This clone appeared once. This chain connects TRBV19 to TRBJ2-3; 9 nucleotides match TRBD2. V shed 5 bases, J shed 4 bases, and the junction held 10 bases outside the gene matches. Per germline, CDR1 LNHDA and CDR2 SQIVND (reference sequence). The CDR3 is 16 amino acids. The CDR3 region is CASSFLAGGRSDTQYF. As DNA, the CDR3 is TGTGCCAGTAGTTTCCTCGCGGGAGGGCGGTCAGATACGCAGTATTTT.

The V and J genes are TRBV21-1 and TRBJ2-7; the DNA was not used to check the table's D call, TRBD1. TRBV21-1 is assigned pseudogene status. The CDR3 sequence is 17 residues long. The CDR3 here is CASTSGTGSFSSYEQYF. CDR3 nucleotide sequence: TGTGCCAGCACCTCTGGGACAGGGAGTTTCAGCTCCTACGAGCAGTACTTC.

This clone was found a few times. The rearrangement joins TRBV11-2 to TRBJ1-2, with TRBD1 matching 7 bases. After removal of 2 bases from V and 8 bases from J, the junction contained 11 bases not matched to a gene. The CDR3 length is 15 residues. The V gene's germline CDR1 is SGHAT and CDR2 FQNNGV. The CDR3, as DNA: TGTGCCAGCAGCTTAAGTTCAGGGGGTCCATCCGGCTACACCTTC. The encoded protein is CASSLSSGGPSGYTF.

The gene calls are TRBV28 and TRBJ1-3, with a weak D call TRBD1 (6 bases). The germline CDR1 and CDR2 sequences are MDHEN and SYDVKM. V dropped 7 bases and J dropped 11 bases, with 24 bases sitting between them. The CDR3 is made up of 15 amino acids. The CDR3 spells CASIGTLGGGAAIYF. The CDR3 DNA reads TGTGCCAGCATAGGCACCTTAGGGGGTGGAGCCGCCATATATTTT.

J is TRBJ2-6 and V is TRBV6-2 or TRBV6-3, with 7 bases lining up with TRBD1. Per germline, CDR1 MNHEY and CDR2 SVGEGT. V was clipped by 2 bases and J by 0 bases; unmatched bases: 7. The CDR3 extends over 18 amino acids. Here the CDR3 DNA reads TGTGCCAGCAGTTACGACAGGGTCCGCCGCTCTGGGGCCAACGTCCTGACTTTC. It yields the protein CASSYDRVRRSGANVLTF.

The rearrangement links TRBV28 to TRBJ2-5; 10 bases are a match to TRBD2. Trimming at V came to 6 bases and at J to 6 bases, leaving 7 bases not matched to a gene. The V gene's germline CDR1 is MDHEN and CDR2 SYDVKM. The CDR3 length is 14 residues. The CDR3 DNA reads TGTGCCAGCAGGATAGCGGGAGGAATAAAGACCCAGTACTTC. This translates into CASRIAGGIKTQYF.

J is TRBJ2-7 and V is TRBV10-3; tentative D call: TRBD2 (7 bases). Germline V gene lookup returns CDR1 ENHRY and CDR2 SYGVKD. CDR3 length equals 17 residues. V dropped 0 bases and J dropped 2 bases, with 17 bases sitting between them. The CDR3 bases are TGTGCCATCAGTGAGTCGGTAGGGGGGGGAGTTGCCTACGAGCAGTACTTC. Its protein is CAISESVGGGVAYEQYF.

This clone was seen a single time. The gene calls are TRBV10-3 and TRBJ1-4; no clear D gene. Germline-derived CDR1 and CDR2 are ENHRY and SYGVKD. The CDR3 runs 16 residues. V dropped 0 bases and J dropped 2 bases, with 10 bases sitting between them. The DNA for the CDR3 is TGTGCCATCAGTGAGTCGCGGGGTGTTACTAATGAAAAACTGTTTTTT. Translated: CAISESRGVTNEKLFF.

V usage is TRBV12-3 or TRBV12-4 and J usage is TRBJ2-7; maybe TRBD1 (5 bases). The CDR3 length is 13 residues. Trimming removed 1 base at V and 4 bases at J, with 8 bases between. For the CDR3, the DNA is TGTGCCAGCAGTTTAGATTACAGGTACGAGCAGTACTTC. This codes for CASSLDYRYEQYF.

This chain uses TRBV19 with TRBJ2-7, with 8 bases lining up with TRBD2. Trimming at V came to 5 bases and at J to 2 bases, leaving 14 bases not matched to a gene. The CDR3 sequence is 17 residues long. Germline-derived CDR1 and CDR2 are LNHDA and SQIVND (reference sequence). The CDR3 DNA reads TGTGCCAGTAGTTCTTCTTGGGCCGTAGCGGGAACCTACGAGCAGTACTTC. Translating gives CASSSSWAVAGTYEQYF.

The chain has TRBV7-2 and TRBJ1-5; possibly TRBD1 for D (6 bases). CDR1 is SGHTA, CDR2 FQGNSA, per germline. This CDR3 region has 16 residues. The V end lost 2 bases, the J end lost 0 bases, and 11 bases lay between the germline ends. The CDR3 DNA sequence: TGTGCCAGCAGCTTAAGACAGGACCTTAGCAATCAGCCCCAGCATTTT. Residues: CASSLRQDLSNQPQHF.

The CDR3 region is CASTYTGGVLFF. The CDR3 nucleotides are TGTGCCAGCACTTATACAGGGGGCGTTCTGTTTTTT. V is TRBV12-3 or TRBV12-4 and J is TRBJ1-4, with TRBD1 identical over 9 bases. The CDR3 contains 12 residues. The V segment lost 7 bases and the J segment 14 bases; nucleotides outside the gene matches: 8.

This rearrangement joins TRBV27 to TRBJ1-1, with TRBD1 identical over 7 bases. The ends lost 0 bases at V and 4 bases at J; junction bases unmatched: 5. CDR3 length equals 15 residues. Germline V gene data show CDR1 as MNHEY and CDR2 as SMNVEV (reference sequence). CDR3 DNA sequence: TGTGCCAGCAGTTTATCAGGGGGCTCCTTCACTGAAGCTTTCTTT. Amino acid sequence: CASSLSGGSFTEAFF.